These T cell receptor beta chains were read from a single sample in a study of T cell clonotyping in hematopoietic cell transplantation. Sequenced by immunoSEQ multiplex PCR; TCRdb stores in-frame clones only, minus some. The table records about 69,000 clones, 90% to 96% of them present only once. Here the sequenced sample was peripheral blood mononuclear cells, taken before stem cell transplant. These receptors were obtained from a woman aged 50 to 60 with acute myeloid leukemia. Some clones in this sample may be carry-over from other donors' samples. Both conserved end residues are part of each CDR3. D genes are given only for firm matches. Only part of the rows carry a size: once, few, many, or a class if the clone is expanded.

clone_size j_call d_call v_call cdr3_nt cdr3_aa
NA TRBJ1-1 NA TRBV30 TGTGCCTGGAGTGGGATAGTTTTGCATGAAGCTTTCTTT CAWSGIVLHEAFF
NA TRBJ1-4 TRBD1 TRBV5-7 TGTGCCAGCAGCGCGACCTTAACAGGGGTGGAAGAAAAACTGTTTTTT CASSATLTGVEEKLFF
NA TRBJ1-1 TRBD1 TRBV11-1 TGTGCCAGCAGCTCGGGACAGGGTTTTAGTGAAGCTTTCTTT CASSSGQGFSEAFF
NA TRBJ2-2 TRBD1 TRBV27 TGTGCCAGCAGTTCGCACGACAGGGTGAACACCGGGGAGCTGTTTTTT CASSSHDRVNTGELFF
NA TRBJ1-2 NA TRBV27 TGTGCCAGCAGTTTTCTAGGGGCGCAGGGGCATGGTGGCTACACCTTC CASSFLGAQGHGGYTF
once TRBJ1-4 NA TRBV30 TGTGCCTGGAGTGGTGGTAATAATGAAAAACTGTTTTTT CAWSGGNNEKLFF
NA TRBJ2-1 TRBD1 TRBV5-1 TGCGCCAGCAGCTTGGGGGGTGGGACAGGGACCTACAATGAGCAGTTCTTC CASSLGGGTGTYNEQFF
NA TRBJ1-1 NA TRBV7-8 TGTGCCAGCAGCTCCTATGTGGGGGGTTGGGCAGAAGCTTTCTTT CASSSYVGGWAEAFF
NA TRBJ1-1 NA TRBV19 TGTGCCAGTAGTACGTCAACTTACAGGGAGGTATGGAACACTGAAGCTTTCTTT CASSTSTYREVWNTEAFF
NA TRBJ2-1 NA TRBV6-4 TGTGCCAGCAGTGATGTAGAGGCCAATGAGCAGTTCTTC CASSDVEANEQFF
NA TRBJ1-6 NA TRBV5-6 TGTGCCAGCAGCTTCTCGACCGACTATAATTCACCCCTCCACTTT CASSFSTDYNSPLHF
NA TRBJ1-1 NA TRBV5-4 TGTGCCAGCAGCCCGACAGCCAACACTGAAGCTTTCTTT CASSPTANTEAFF
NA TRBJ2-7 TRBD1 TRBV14 TGTGCCAGCAGTGAGAAGACAGGGGGCTCTCACGAGCAGTACTTC CASSEKTGGSHEQYF
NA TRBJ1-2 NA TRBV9 TGTGCCAGCAGCGGGGCGGCAGCTTATGGCTACACCTTC CASSGAAAYGYTF
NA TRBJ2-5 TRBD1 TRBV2 TGTGCCAGCAGGGACGTAACAGGGGGCATGGCGACCCAGTACTTC CASRDVTGGMATQYF
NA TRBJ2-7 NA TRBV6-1 TGTGCCAGCAGTGTTGGCCAGGAATATAGGTACGAGCAGTACTTC CASSVGQEYRYEQYF
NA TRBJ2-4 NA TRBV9 TGTGCCAGCAGCGGGGCGGGTTCCGGGGGGCTAGCCAAAAACATTCAGTACTTC CASSGAGSGGLAKNIQYF
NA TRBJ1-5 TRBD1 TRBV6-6 TGTGCCAGCAGTTATGTCAGGGGGCCTGCTCAGCCCCAGCATTTT CASSYVRGPAQPQHF
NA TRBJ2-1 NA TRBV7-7 TGTGCTAGCAGCCCGGATTCCGGCGACTACAATGAGCAGTTCTTC CASSPDSGDYNEQFF
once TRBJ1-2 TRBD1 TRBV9 TGTGCCAGCAGCGTAGGGGGACAGGCATCGAACTATGGCTACACCTTC CASSVGGQASNYGYTF
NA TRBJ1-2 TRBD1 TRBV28 TGTGCCAGCAGTTTAGGACGGACAGGGCGAGACTATGGCTACACCTTC CASSLGRTGRDYGYTF
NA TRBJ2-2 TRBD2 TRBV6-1 TGTGCCAGCAGCTGGACTAGCGGGAACACCGGGGAGCTGTTTTTT CASSWTSGNTGELFF
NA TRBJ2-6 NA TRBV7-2 TGTGCCAGCAGCTTGGGCAGGGCCTCTGGGGCCAACGTCCTGACTTTC CASSLGRASGANVLTF
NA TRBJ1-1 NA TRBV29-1 TGCAGCGTTGACAGGAGTCGCACTGAAGCTTTCTTT CSVDRSRTEAFF
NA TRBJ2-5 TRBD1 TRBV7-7 TGTGCTAGCAGCTTAGACAGGGGAGAGACCCAGTACTTC CASSLDRGETQYF
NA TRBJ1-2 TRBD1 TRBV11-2 TGTGCCAGCAGCCAGGACTCCGGGACAGGGAGAGGCTACACCTTC CASSQDSGTGRGYTF
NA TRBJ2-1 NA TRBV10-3 TGTGCCATCCAACGCTCGCTGGCCCGGGTCTCGTCTAGCAATGAGCAGTTCTTC CAIQRSLARVSSSNEQFF
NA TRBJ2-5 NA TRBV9 TGTGCCAGCAGCCTTGGAAGAGAGACCCAGTACTTC CASSLGRETQYF
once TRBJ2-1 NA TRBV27 TGTGCCAGCACCCTAGGGGGGAGGGGCAATGAGCAGTTCTTC CASTLGGRGNEQFF
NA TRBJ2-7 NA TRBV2 TGTGCCAGCAGTGAAGACAGGTCAATCCACGAGCAGTACTTC CASSEDRSIHEQYF
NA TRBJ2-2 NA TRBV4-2 TGTGCCAGCAGCGTATCGGGAAACACCGGGGAGCTGTTTTTT CASSVSGNTGELFF
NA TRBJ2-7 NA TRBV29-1 TGCAGCGTTGTAGAGCGGGTGAACACCTACGAGCAGTACTTC CSVVERVNTYEQYF
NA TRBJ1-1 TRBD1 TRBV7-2 TGTGCCAGCAGTTTACAGGGGGCTGATTCTGAAGCTTTCTTT CASSLQGADSEAFF
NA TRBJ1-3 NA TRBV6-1 TGTGCCAGCAGTGGGGTAGAGTTTTCCTCTGGAAACACCATATATTTT CASSGVEFSSGNTIYF
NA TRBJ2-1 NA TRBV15 TGTGCCACCAGCCCACGGGGCGGGGACTACAATGAGCAGTTCTTC CATSPRGGDYNEQFF
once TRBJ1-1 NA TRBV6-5 TGTGCCAGCAGTTACTCGTCGGGTGTGGACACTGAAGCTTTCTTT CASSYSSGVDTEAFF
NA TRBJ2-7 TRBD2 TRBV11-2 TGTGCCAGCAGCGACAAGAGGCGGACTAGCAAAAATCTCTACGAGCAGTACTTC CASSDKRRTSKNLYEQYF
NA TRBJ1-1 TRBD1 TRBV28 TGTGCCAGCAGTTCGACAGGGCTGAACACTGAAGCTTTCTTT CASSSTGLNTEAFF
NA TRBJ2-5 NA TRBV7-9 TGTGCCAGCAGCCCGCCCCCGGGGGTCCAAGAGACCCAGTACTTC CASSPPPGVQETQYF
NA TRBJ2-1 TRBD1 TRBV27 TGTGCCAGCAGTTTATGGACCGGGACAGGGGGGAATGAGCAGTTCTTC CASSLWTGTGGNEQFF
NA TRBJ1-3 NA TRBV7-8 TGTGCCAGCAGCTTAGTTCGCGGGCAGCACTCTGGAAACACCATATATTTT CASSLVRGQHSGNTIYF
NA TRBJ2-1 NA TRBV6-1 TGTGCCAGCAGTCAAACTAGCTACAATGAGCAGTTCTTC CASSQTSYNEQFF
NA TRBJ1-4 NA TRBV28 TGTGCCAGCAGCATGACCTGGGGAGGGGAAAAACTGTTTTTT CASSMTWGGEKLFF
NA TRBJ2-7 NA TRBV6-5 TGTGCCAGCAGCCGAAGCACAGACTACGAGCAGTACTTC CASSRSTDYEQYF
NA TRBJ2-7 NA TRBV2 TGTGCCAGCAGTGATTTTTACGAGCAGTACTTC CASSDFYEQYF
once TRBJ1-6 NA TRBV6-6 TGTGCCAGCAGTTCTCGGTCCGGGGAATCACCCCTCCACTTT CASSSRSGESPLHF
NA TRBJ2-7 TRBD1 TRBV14 TGTGCCAGCAGCCACGGACAGGGAAAACGCGAGCAGTACTTC CASSHGQGKREQYF
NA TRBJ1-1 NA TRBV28 TGTGCCAGCAGTTTACAGGGATGGTCCGCTGAAGCTTTCTTT CASSLQGWSAEAFF
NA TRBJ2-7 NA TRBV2 TGTGCCAGCAGTGAAAGCCGGTCGGGGGGCCACGAGCAGTACTTC CASSESRSGGHEQYF
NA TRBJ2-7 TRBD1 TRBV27 TGTGCCAGCTCCTGGGACAGGGGGCTTGGGGAGCAGTACTTC CASSWDRGLGEQYF
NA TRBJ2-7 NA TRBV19 TGTGCCAGTAGTCTCTCCACGGGGGTAGGTGGCGAGCAGTACTTC CASSLSTGVGGEQYF
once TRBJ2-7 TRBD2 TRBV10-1 TGCGCCAGCACCCCTAGGGGACTAGCGGGATACAATTCCTACGAGCAGTACTTC CASTPRGLAGYNSYEQYF
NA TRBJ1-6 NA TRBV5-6 TGTGCCAGCAGCCGACGGGATAATTCACCCCTCCACTTT CASSRRDNSPLHF